This TCR beta chain was sequenced during a study of PD-L1 blockade in urothelial cancer. The overall study: Patients with male sex and bladder-origin urothelial cancer accounted for most of the roughly 29 enrolled. Median T cell yield from blood was fewer than 150,000.

Trimming cost V 6 bases and J 7 bases, with 21 bases left between them. Per the germline V gene, CDR1 is MDHEN and CDR2 is SYDVKM. This CDR3 has 15 amino acids. The assay was immunoSEQ multiplex PCR, and TCRdb's table has in-frame clones only and misses some. The sample lists 50,000 to 65,000 clones; 85% to 90% were seen once. The chain uses TRBV28 and TRBJ1-1; maybe TRBD1 (5 bases). The source of this sequence is a man aged 50 to 60 with urothelial cancer. The sequenced sample was PBMCs, obtained around atezolizumab (anti-PD-L1) treatment. In nucleotides, the CDR3 is TGTGCCAGCAGCCCCACAGGTTTTCGAAACCGTGAAGCTTTCTTT. Its translation is CASSPTGFRNREAFF. The variable domain in full, completed from reference TRBV28 and TRBJ1-1, reads DVKVTQSSRYLVKRTGEKVFLECVQDMDHENMFWYRQDPGLGLRLIYFSYDVKMKEKGDIPEGYSVSREKKERFSLILESASTNQTSMYLCASSPTGFRNREAFFGQGTRLTVV.